The TCR beta chain described here comes from a study of shared clonotypes between healthy human individuals. Points from the study as a whole: All-four-donor shared clonotypes had higher generation probabilities than non-shared clonotypes did.

Sequencing used immunoSEQ multiplex PCR; TCRdb keeps in-frame clones, though not all of them. Among roughly 2.2 million clones listed, over 90% were seen once. V lost 3 bases to trimming and J lost 0 bases, with 15 bases between them. The CDR3 has 17 residues. Germline V gene data show CDR1 as MDHEN and CDR2 as SYDVKM. As concerns this clone: Its antigen is undetermined.

The rearrangement joins TRBV28 to TRBJ1-3, with D uncertain. Sequencing was carried out using naive CD4+ T cells from PBMCs. Indicated subset: CD45RA+ positively selected. The TCR originated in a man between 18 and 29 years old in good health. Some clones in this sample may be carry-over from other donors' samples. The CDR3 bases are TGTGCCAGCAGTTTTAAGTGGTGGCAAAGCTCTGGAAACACCATATATTTT. Encoded protein: CASSFKWWQSSGNTIYF.